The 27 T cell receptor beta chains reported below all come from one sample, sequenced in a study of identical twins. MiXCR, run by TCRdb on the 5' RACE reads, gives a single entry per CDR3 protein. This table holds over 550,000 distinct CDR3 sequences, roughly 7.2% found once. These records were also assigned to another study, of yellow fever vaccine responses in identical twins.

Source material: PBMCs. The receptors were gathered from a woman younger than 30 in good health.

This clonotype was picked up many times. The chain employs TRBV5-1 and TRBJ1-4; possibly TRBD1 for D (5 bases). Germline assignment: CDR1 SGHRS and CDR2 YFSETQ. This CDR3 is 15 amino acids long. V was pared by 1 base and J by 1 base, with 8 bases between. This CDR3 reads CASSLSGGTNEKLFF. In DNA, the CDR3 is TGCGCCAGCAGCTTGAGTGGGGGAACTAATGAAAAACTGTTTTTT.

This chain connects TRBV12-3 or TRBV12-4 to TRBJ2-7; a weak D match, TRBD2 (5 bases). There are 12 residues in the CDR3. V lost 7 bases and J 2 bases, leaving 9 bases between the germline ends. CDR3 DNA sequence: TGTGCCAGCACCCACGGGACCTACGAGCAGTACTTC. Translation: CASTHGTYEQYF.

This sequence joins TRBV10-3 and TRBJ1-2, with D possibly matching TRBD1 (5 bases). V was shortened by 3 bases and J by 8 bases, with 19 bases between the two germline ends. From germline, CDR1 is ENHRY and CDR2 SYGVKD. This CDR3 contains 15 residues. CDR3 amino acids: CAISDESGHRWGYTF. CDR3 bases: TGTGCCATCAGTGATGAGAGCGGACATCGGTGGGGCTACACCTTC.

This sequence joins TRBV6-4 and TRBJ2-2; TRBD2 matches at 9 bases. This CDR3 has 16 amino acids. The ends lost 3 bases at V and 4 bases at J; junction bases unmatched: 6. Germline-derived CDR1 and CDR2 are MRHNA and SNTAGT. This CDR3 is CASSEAGGRITGELFF. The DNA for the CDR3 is TGTGCCAGCAGTGAGGCGGGAGGGCGGATCACCGGGGAGCTGTTTTTT.

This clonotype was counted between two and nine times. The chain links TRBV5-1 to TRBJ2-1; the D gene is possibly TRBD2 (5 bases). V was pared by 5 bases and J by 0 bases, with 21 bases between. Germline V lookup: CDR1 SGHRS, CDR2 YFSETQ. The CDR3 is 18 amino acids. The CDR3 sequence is CASSHVTGSSSSYNEQFF. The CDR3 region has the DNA TGCGCCAGCAGTCACGTCACGGGGTCCTCTAGCTCCTACAATGAGCAGTTCTTC.

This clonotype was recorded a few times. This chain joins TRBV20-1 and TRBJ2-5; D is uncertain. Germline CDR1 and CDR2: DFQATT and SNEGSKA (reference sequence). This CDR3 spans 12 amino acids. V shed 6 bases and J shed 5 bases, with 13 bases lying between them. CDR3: CSAQQILETQYF. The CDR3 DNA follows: TGCAGTGCACAACAGATCTTGGAGACCCAGTACTTC.

The CDR3, as DNA: TGTGCCACCAGCAGAGATCGGGTCCCGAGGGGGACCCAGTACTTC. Translation: CATSRDRVPRGTQYF. This chain joins TRBV15 and TRBJ2-5, with D perhaps being TRBD1 or TRBD2 (5 bases each). V was cut by 0 bases and J by 7 bases, with 15 bases left in between. This CDR3 is built from 15 residues. Germline V CDR1 and CDR2: LNHNV, YYDKDF (reference sequence).

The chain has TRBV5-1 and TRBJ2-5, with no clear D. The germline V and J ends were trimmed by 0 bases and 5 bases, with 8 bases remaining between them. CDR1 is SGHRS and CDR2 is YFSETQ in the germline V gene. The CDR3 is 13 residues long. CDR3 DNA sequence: TGCGCCAGCAGCTTGGGGGATGTGGAGACCCAGTACTTC. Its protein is CASSLGDVETQYF.

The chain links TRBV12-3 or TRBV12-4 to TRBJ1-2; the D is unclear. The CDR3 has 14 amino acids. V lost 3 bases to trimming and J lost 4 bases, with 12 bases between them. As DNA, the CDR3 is TGTGCCAGCAGTTTGGCCGGGGTTGGCTATGGCTACACCTTC. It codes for CASSLAGVGYGYTF.

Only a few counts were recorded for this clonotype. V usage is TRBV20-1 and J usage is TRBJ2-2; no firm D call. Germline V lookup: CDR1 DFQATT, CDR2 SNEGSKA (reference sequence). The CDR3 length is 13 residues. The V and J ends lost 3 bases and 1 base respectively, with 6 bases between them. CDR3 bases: TGCAGTGCTAGTGTGGGGAACACCGGGGAGCTGTTTTTT. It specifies CSASVGNTGELFF.

CDR3 in DNA: TGTGCCAGCAGGATAAGACAGGGACCGAACACTGAAGCTTTCTTT. It encodes CASRIRQGPNTEAFF. The chain links TRBV12-3 or TRBV12-4 to TRBJ1-1, with 7 bases identical to TRBD1. This CDR3 has 15 amino acids. J gave up 1 base and V 6 bases, and 8 bases lay outside the gene matches.

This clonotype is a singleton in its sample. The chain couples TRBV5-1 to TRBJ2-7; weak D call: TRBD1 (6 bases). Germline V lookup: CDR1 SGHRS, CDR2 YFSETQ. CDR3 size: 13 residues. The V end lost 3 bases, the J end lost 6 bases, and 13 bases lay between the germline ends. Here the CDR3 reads CASSSHRVREQYV. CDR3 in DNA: TGCGCCAGCAGCTCCCACAGGGTACGCGAGCAGTACGTC.

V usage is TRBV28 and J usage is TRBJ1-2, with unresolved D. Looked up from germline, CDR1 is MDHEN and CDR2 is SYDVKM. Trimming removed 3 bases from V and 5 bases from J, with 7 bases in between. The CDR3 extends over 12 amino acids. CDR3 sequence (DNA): TGTGCCAGCAGTTTTGGACGGTATGGCTACACCTTC. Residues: CASSFGRYGYTF.

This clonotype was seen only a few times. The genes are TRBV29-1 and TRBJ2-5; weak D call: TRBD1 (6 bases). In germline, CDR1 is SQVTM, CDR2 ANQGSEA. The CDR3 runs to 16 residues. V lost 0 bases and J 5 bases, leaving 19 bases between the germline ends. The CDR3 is CSVEDVGRGSGETQYF. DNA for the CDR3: TGCAGCGTTGAAGACGTGGGCAGGGGATCGGGTGAGACCCAGTACTTC.

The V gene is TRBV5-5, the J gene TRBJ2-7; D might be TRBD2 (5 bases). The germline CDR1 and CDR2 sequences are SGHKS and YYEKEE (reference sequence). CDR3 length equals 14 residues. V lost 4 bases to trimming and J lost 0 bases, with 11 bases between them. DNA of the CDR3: TGTGCCAGCAGCGACGGACTCTTCTCCTACGAGCAGTACGTC. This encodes CASSDGLFSYEQYV.

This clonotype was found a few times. The CDR3 bases are TGTGCCAGCAGCTTAGTAGAAGGGACCTACGAGCAGTACTTC. Protein sequence: CASSLVEGTYEQYF. The rearrangement links TRBV7-2 to TRBJ2-7, with unresolved D. Deletions cut 1 base from V and 2 bases from J, with 9 bases between. The CDR3 spans 14 residues. The germline V gene encodes CDR1 SGHTA and CDR2 FQGNSA.

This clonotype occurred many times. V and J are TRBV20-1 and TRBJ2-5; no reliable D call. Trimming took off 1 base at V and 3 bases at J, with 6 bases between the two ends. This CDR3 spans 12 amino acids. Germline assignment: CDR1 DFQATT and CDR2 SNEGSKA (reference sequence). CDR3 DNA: TGCAGTGCTAGAGGGAGAAAAGAGACCCAGTACTTC. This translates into CSARGRKETQYF.

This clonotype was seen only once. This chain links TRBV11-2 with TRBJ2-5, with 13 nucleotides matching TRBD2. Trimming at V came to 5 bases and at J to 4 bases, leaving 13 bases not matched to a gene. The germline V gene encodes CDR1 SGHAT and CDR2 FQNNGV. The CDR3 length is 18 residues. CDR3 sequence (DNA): TGTGCCAGCAGCCGGGGACTAGCGGGACTGCAGGGGGCAGAGACCCAGTACTTC. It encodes CASSRGLAGLQGAETQYF.

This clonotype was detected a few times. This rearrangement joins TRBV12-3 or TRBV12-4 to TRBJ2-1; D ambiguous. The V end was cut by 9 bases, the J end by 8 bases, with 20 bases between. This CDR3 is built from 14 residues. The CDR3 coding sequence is TGTGCCAGTCAGTTTAGCCGCGTCGGACATGAGCAGTTCTTC. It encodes CASQFSRVGHEQFF.

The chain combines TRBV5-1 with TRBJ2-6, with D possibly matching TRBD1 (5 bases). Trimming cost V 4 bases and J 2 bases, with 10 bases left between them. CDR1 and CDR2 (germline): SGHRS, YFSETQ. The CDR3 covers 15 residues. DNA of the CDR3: TGCGCCAGCAGCCAGGGCGATCCTGGGGCCAACGTCCTGACTTTC. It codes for CASSQGDPGANVLTF.

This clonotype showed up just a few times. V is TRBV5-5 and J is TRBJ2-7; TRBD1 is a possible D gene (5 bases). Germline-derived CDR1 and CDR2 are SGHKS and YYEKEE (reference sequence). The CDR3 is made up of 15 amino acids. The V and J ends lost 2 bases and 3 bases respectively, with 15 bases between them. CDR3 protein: CASSFLQATGYEQYV. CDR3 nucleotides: TGTGCCAGCAGCTTTCTACAGGCCACAGGCTACGAGCAGTACGTC.

CDR3: CATSTGLAGSGTDTQYF. In DNA form, the CDR3 reads TGTGCCACCAGCACGGGACTAGCGGGGTCTGGCACAGATACGCAGTATTTT. This chain uses TRBV15 with TRBJ2-3, with 13 bases identical to TRBD2. The V segment lost 4 bases and the J segment 1 base; nucleotides outside the gene matches: 5. The CDR3 is made up of 17 amino acids. The germline gives CDR1 LNHNV, CDR2 YYDKDF (reference sequence).

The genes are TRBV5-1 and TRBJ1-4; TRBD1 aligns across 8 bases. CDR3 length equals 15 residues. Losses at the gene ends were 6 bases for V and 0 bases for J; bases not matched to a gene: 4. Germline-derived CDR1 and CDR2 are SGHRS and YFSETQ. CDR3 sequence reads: CASTLGQATNEKLFF. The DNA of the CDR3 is TGCGCCAGCACCCTGGGACAGGCAACTAATGAAAAACTGTTTTTT.

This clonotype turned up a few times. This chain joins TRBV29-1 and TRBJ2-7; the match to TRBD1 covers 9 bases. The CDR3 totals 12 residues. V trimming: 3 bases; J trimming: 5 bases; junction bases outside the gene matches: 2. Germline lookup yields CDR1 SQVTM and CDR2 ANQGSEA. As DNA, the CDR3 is TGCAGCGTTGAGGGACAGGGTAACGAGCAGTACTTC. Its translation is CSVEGQGNEQYF.

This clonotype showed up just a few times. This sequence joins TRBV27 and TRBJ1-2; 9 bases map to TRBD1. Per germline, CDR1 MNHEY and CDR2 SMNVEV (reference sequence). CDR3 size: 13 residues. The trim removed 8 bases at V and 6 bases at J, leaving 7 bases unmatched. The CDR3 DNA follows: TGTGCCAGCCAAAGACAGGGGGAAAATGGCTACACCTTC. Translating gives CASQRQGENGYTF.

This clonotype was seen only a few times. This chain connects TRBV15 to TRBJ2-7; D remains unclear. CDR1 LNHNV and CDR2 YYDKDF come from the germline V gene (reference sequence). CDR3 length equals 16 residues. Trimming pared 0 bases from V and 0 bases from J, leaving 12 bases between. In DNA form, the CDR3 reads TGTGCCACCAGCAGAGATCGGGCAGAGAGCTCCTACGAGCAGTACGTC. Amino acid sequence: CATSRDRAESSYEQYV.

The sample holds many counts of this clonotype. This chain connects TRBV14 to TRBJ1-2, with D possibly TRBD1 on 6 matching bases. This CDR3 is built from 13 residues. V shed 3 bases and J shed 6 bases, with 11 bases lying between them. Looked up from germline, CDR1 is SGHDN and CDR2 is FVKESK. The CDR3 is CASSQIGTHGYTF. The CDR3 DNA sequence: TGTGCCAGCAGCCAGATCGGGACACATGGCTACACCTTC.